This T cell receptor (beta chain) comes out of a study of OX40 agonist ivuxolimab in advanced cancers. Study-level background: Patients were treated with ivuxolimab, an agonistic anti-OX40 (CD134) antibody.

Autoimmune disease history or systemic immunosuppression barred patients. Data came from immunoSEQ multiplex PCR; TCRdb stores just in-frame clones and leaves some out. This sample yields 85,000 to 130,000 clones, of which about nine tenths are seen a single time; 0.31% belongs to the top ten. This sample comprised CD4+ or CD8+ T cells sorted from blood, obtained in a trial of the OX40 agonist ivuxolimab. This sequence was found in an adult with an advanced solid tumor such as melanoma, head and neck, liver or kidney cancer.

The CDR3 loop reads CASREQGAGYGYTF. The CDR3 DNA is TGTGCCAGCAGAGAACAGGGGGCGGGCTATGGCTACACCTTC. V is TRBV27 and J is TRBJ1-2; the match to TRBD1 covers 9 bases. The CDR3 has 14 amino acids. The V and J ends lost 6 bases and 4 bases, in that order; junction bases with no gene match: 6. CDR1 and CDR2 from the germline V gene are MNHEY and SMNVEV (reference sequence).